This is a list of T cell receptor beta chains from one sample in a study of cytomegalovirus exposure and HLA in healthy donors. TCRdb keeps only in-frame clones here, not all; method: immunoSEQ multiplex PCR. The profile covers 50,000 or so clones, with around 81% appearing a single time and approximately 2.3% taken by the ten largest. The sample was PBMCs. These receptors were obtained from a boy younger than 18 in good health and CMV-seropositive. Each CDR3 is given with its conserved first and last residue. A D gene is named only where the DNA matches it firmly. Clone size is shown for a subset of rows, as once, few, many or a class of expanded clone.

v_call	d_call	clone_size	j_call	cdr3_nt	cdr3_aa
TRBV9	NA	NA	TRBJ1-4	TGTGCCAGCAGCGTTTCACAACGGGGGGAAAAACTGTTTTTT	CASSVSQRGEKLFF
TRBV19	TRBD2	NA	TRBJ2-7	TGTGCCACTCAGATAAGGGGACTAGCGGGTTACGAGCAGTACTTC	CATQIRGLAGYEQYF
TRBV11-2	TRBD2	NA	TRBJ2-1	TGTGCCAGCAGACTAGCGGGGTACAATGAGCAGTTCTTC	CASRLAGYNEQFF
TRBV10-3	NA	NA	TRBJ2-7	TGTGCCATCCAGGGCGATCCCTACGAGCAGTACTTC	CAIQGDPYEQYF
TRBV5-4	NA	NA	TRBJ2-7	TGTGCCAGCAGCGGCGGTGGTTACGAGCAGTACTTC	CASSGGGYEQYF
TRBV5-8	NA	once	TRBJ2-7	TGTGCCAGCAGCGAACCCCGCTACGAGCAGTACTTC	CASSEPRYEQYF
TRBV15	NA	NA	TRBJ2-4	TGTGCCACCAGCTTTCGAGAGCTAGCCAAAAACATTCAGTACTTC	CATSFRELAKNIQYF
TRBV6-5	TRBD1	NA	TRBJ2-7	TGTGCTAGCAGCCCCCGGGACAGGTTCTACGAGCAGTACTTC	CASSPRDRFYEQYF
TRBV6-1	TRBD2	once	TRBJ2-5	TGTGCCAGCAGTGAGATAGCGGGGGGGACTACCCAGTACTTC	CASSEIAGGTTQYF
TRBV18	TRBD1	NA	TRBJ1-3	TGTGCCAGCTCACCGGGACAGGGGCGAAGTGGAAACACCATATATTTT	CASSPGQGRSGNTIYF
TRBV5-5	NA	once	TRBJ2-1	TGTGCCAGCATACTTGGCTACAATGAGCAGTTCTTC	CASILGYNEQFF
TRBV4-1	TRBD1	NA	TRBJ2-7	TGCGCCAGCAGCCAAGTTCTCGGACAGGGCTACGAGCAGTACTTC	CASSQVLGQGYEQYF
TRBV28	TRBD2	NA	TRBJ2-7	TGTGCCAGCAGTTTGAGGGCGGGGGGGCCGTACGAGCAGTACTTC	CASSLRAGGPYEQYF
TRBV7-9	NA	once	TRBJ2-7	TGTGCCAGCAGCTTAGCGGGGGCCGACTACGAGCAGTACTTC	CASSLAGADYEQYF
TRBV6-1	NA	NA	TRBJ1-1	TGTGCCAGCAGATTGACAGAAAACACTGAAGCTTTCTTT	CASRLTENTEAFF
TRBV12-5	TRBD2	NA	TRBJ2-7	TGTGCTAGTGGGCCCCAACTGGGGGGGAGAGGGGAGCAGTACTTC	CASGPQLGGRGEQYF
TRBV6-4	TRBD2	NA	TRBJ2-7	TGTGCCAGCAGCGCCGGGGGGGGGAACAACTACGAGCAGTACTTC	CASSAGGGNNYEQYF
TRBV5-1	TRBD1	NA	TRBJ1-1	TGCGCCAGCAGCCGGTCCGACAGGGGCCTGAACACTGAAGCTTTCTTT	CASSRSDRGLNTEAFF
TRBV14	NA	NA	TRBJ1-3	TGTGCCAGCACGCAGGGGCACTTTGGAAACACCATATATTTT	CASTQGHFGNTIYF
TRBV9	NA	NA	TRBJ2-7	TGTGCCAGCAGCGTAGGGATCGGGGACGAGCAGTACTTC	CASSVGIGDEQYF
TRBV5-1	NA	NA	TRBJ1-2	TGCGCCAGCAGCTGGAGGAATCCAGAGTCGGATGGCTACACCTTC	CASSWRNPESDGYTF
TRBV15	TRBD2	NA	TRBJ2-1	TGTGCCACCAGCGGAAGCGGGGGGGCCTCTTATGAGCAGTTCTTC	CATSGSGGASYEQFF
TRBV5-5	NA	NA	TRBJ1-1	TGTGCCAGCAGCTTGGCGGCCTGGGAGGACACTGAAGCTTTCTTT	CASSLAAWEDTEAFF
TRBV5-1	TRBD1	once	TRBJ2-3	TGCGCCAGCAGCTGGACAGGGGGCCCAGATACGCAGTATTTT	CASSWTGGPDTQYF
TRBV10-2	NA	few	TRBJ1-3	TGCGCCAGCATGCGAGGGCCCTCCTATATCTCTGGAAACACCATATATTTT	CASMRGPSYISGNTIYF
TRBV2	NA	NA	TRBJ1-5	TGTGCCAGCAGTGAAGGGTGGGCAGGGATGGAGCATTTT	CASSEGWAGMEHF
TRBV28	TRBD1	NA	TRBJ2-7	TGTGCCAGCAGTTCACAGGGGGTCTCCTACGAGCAGTACTTC	CASSSQGVSYEQYF
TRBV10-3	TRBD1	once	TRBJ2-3	TGTGCCATCGGGGGTAGACAGGGGGTAGGGGATACGCAGTATTTT	CAIGGRQGVGDTQYF
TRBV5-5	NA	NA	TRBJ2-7	TGTGCCAGCAGCGTCTACGCAGGACAGTCACTCTACGAGCAGTACTTC	CASSVYAGQSLYEQYF
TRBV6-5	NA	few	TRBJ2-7	TGTGCCAGCAGTTACAGATACAGGCGAGGCTACGAGCAGTACTTC	CASSYRYRRGYEQYF
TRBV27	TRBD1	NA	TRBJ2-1	TGTGCCAGCAGACAGGGGGGCCTTGAGCAGTTCTTC	CASRQGGLEQFF